This T cell receptor beta chain was profiled in a study of T cell changes during pregnancy in multiple sclerosis. Profiled with immunoSEQ multiplex PCR; TCRdb holds only in-frame clones, not every one. The profile shows more than 80,000 clones, 90% to 95% of them singletons. The receptor's source is a female donor with multiple sclerosis, enrolled in a pregnancy study. Sample: peripheral blood, taken in the second trimester of pregnancy.

The CDR3 DNA sequence: TGTGCCAGCAGCTCGGTCCCGGGACAGGGGGATCAGCCCCAGCATTTT. It translates to CASSSVPGQGDQPQHF. J is TRBJ1-5 and V is TRBV5-4; TRBD1 aligns across 11 bases. The ends lost 3 bases at V and 5 bases at J; junction bases unmatched: 7. The CDR3 covers 16 residues. Germline CDR1 SGHNT, CDR2 YYREEE (reference sequence).